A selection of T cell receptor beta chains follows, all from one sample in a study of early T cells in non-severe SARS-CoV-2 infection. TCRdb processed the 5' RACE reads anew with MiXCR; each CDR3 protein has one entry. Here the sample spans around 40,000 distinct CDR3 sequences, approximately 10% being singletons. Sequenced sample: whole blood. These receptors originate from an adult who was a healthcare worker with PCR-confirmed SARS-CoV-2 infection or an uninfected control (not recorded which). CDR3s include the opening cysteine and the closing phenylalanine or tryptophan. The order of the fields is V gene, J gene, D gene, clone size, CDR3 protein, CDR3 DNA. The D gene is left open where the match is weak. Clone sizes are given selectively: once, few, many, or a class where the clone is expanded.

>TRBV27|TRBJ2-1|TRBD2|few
CASSYRASGSSYNEQFF
TGTGCCAGCAGTTATCGGGCTAGCGGGAGCTCCTACAATGAGCAGTTCTTC
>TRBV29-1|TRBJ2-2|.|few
CSAHAGERGELFF
TGCAGCGCTCACGCCGGGGAACGAGGGGAGCTGTTTTTT
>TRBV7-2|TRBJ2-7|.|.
CASSSGTQSYEQYF
TGTGCCAGCAGCTCCGGGACACAATCCTACGAGCAGTACTTC
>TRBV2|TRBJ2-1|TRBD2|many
CASRVSGGYNEQFF
TGTGCCAGCAGGGTTAGCGGGGGCTACAATGAGCAGTTCTTC
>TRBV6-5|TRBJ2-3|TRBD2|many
CASSYSGGSRTDTQYF
TGTGCCAGCAGTTACTCTGGCGGGAGTAGGACAGATACGCAGTATTTT
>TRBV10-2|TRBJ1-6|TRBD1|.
CASNGQGNSPLHF
TGCGCCAGCAATGGACAGGGGAATTCACCCCTCCACTTT
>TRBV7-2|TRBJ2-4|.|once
CASSPKDRLTILAKNIQYF
TGTGCCAGCAGCCCGAAGGACAGATTAACGATACTAGCCAAAAACATTCAGTACTTC
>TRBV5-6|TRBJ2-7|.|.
CASSFRFTYYEQYF
TGTGCCAGCAGCTTCAGGTTTACTTACTACGAGCAGTACTTC
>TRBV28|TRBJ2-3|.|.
CASSYGAENTDTQYF
TGTGCCAGCAGTTATGGAGCGGAAAACACAGATACGCAGTATTTT
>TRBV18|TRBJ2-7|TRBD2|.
CASSPEGGTYEQYF
TGTGCCAGCTCTCCGGAGGGAGGGACCTACGAGCAGTACTTC
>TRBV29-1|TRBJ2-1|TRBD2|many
CSVEERTSGRFDEQFF
TGCAGCGTTGAAGAACGGACTAGCGGGAGATTTGATGAGCAGTTCTTC
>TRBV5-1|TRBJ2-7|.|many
CASSLSLLDRRDEQYF
TGCGCCAGCAGCTTGTCGCTACTAGACCGGCGGGACGAGCAGTACTTC
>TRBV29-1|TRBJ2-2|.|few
CSVWANTGELFF
TGCAGCGTGTGGGCCAACACCGGGGAGCTGTTTTTT
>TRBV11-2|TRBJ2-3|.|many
CASSPRGAGETTDTQYF
TGTGCCAGCAGCCCAAGGGGGGCGGGAGAGACCACAGATACGCAGTATTTT